This TCR beta chain is drawn from a study of T cells after yellow fever vaccination (dated by TCRdb to the late 2010s). In terms of the full investigation: The SMART-Seq v4 Ultra Low Input RNA kit was used to prepare libraries from fractions with low cell numbers. Two healthy male donors, one aged 18 to 30 and one aged 30 to 39 years, were included in the cohort. To follow T-cell clones before and after both primary and booster YFV17D yellow fever vaccination, bulk TCR alpha and beta repertoires underwent longitudinal sequencing. Blood samples were taken at several timepoints before and after primary and secondary immunization, and bulk PBMC replicates and cell subsets were isolated.

The investigation overall reported the following: The secondary T-cell response was weaker than the primary response but faster, peaking on day 5 instead of day 15. Most clones expanded after primary vaccination (almost 97% of CD4 and roughly 90% of CD8) were re-detected after the booster, suggesting that broad memory maintenance occurred. Because only a couple of donors were included in the study, the extent to which the findings can be generalized is limited. A small fraction of clonotypes showed up in both the CD4 and CD8 compartments, probably as a result of convergent recombination. Because abundant contaminating clonotypes from the bulk population could be contained in FACS-sorted repertoires, computational filtering was required.

The CDR3 runs 15 residues from the cysteine to the phenylalanine. Only the CDR3 part of the read is kept: 45 bases, read in frame from the first base. For CDR1 and CDR2, the germline V gene lists MDHEN and SYDVKM. The germline ends are 14 bases apart after V is trimmed by 5 bases and J by 2 bases. The intended sense of this specimen's treatment or condition label: live attenuated yellow fever vaccine strain. At every blood-draw timepoint, two biological replicates of bulk PBMCs were collected. PBMCs were isolated from peripheral blood using a standard Ficoll-Paque protocol. RNA was extracted with TriZol from bulk PBMCs, CD4 and CD8 fractions, and dextramer-positive and dextramer-negative fractions. TCR cDNA was synthesized by 5'RACE template switching, through which a universal primer site and unique molecular identifiers were introduced. Priming for cDNA synthesis came from both the TCR alpha and TCR beta constant segments. Library amplification involved two PCR steps, and the second step added sample barcodes and sequencing adapters. Libraries were sequenced on Illumina HiSeq 2500 (2x100 bp) or NovaSeq (2x150 bp). On the study's bioinformatics: MIGEC handled demultiplexing of reads and collapsing into UMI consensus sequences, while MiXCR performed V(D)J alignment. Clonotypes responding to the vaccine were identified with edgeR on replicate PBMC samples, with the criteria of FDR below 0.01 and a log2 fold change above 5 up to day 15. CD4 or CD8 identity was assigned to each bulk clonotype according to whether the clonotype was present at higher abundance in the sequenced CD4 repertoire or the sequenced CD8 repertoire. The public reads were run again by TCRdb, first through fastp at Q25 and then through MiXCR, and only productive beta chains were kept. CDR3 protein duplicates are merged, each entry listing the most common genes and DNA. The V and J calls follow TCRdb's processing rather than the paper's. In this sample the table shows 600,000 to 750,000 distinct CDR3 sequences, 9% to 15% of which occur a single time. Under 15% of the sample lies in the top ten.

Concerning this clonotype itself: Its antigen is currently not known. No base quality information exists; no much larger clone differs at one position.

The V and J segments used are TRBV28 and TRBJ2-3, and TRBD2 may be the D gene, going by 6 matching bases. The sample in question was PBMCs, obtained on the day of the yellow fever booster vaccination. This TCR derives from a man aged 30 to 45 who received the YFV17D yellow fever vaccine. At the DNA level, the sequence is TGTGCCAGCAGTACTCCGGGGGTCAACACAGATACGCAGTATTTT. Its product reads: CASSTPGVNTDTQYF.